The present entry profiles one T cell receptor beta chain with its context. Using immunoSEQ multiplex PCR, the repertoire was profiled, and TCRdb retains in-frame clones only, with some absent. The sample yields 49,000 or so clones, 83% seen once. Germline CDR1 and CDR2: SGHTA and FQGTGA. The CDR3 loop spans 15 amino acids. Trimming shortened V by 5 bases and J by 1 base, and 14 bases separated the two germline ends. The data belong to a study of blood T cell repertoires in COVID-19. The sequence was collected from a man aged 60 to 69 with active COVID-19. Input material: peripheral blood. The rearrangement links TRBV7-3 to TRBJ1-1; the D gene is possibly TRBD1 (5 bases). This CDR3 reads CASSLIGAPNTEAFF. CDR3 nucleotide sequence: TGTGCCAGCAGCCTAATTGGGGCGCCGAACACTGAAGCTTTCTTT.